The next 17 T cell receptor beta chains were all read from a single sample in a study of PD-L1 blockade in urothelial cancer. The table came from immunoSEQ multiplex PCR; TCRdb's copy has only in-frame clones and leaves some out. The sample lists roughly 120,000 clones; approximately 84% were seen once. Sample time point: pretreatment peripheral blood. Sample: PBMCs, taken around atezolizumab (anti-PD-L1) treatment. The receptors come from a man in his fifties or sixties with urothelial cancer.

The count of this clone is one. Here the CDR3 reads CASSLPGRAGSETQYF. The CDR3 region has the DNA TGTGCCAGCAGCTTGCCCGGGCGGGCAGGTTCGGAGACCCAGTACTTC. V usage is TRBV13 and J usage is TRBJ2-5, with D possibly matching TRBD2 (5 bases). CDR1 and CDR2 (germline): PRHDT, FYEKMQ (reference sequence). The CDR3 is made up of 16 amino acids. V dropped 3 bases and J dropped 5 bases, with 19 bases sitting between them.

The chain has TRBV6-5 and TRBJ1-6; 9 nucleotides agree with TRBD1. CDR1 and CDR2 from the germline V gene are MNHEY and SVGAGI. This CDR3 spans 13 amino acids. Trimming cost V 9 bases and J 7 bases; bases outside gene matches: 4. CDR3 region: CASRTGVNSPLHF. In DNA, the CDR3 is TGTGCCAGTCGGACAGGGGTGAATTCACCCCTCCACTTT.

This clone has a single count. The genes are TRBV4-1 and TRBJ2-1, with TRBD2 identical over 7 bases. Germline assignment: CDR1 MGHRA and CDR2 YSYEKL. This CDR3 contains 16 residues. The J segment lost 6 bases and the V segment lost 4 bases, leaving 12 bases of the junction unmatched. The CDR3 is CASSRVAGAWANEQFF. CDR3 in DNA: TGCGCCAGCAGCCGCGTGGCGGGAGCCTGGGCCAATGAGCAGTTCTTC.

J is TRBJ2-1 and V is TRBV5-4; maybe TRBD2 (5 bases). The germline V gene encodes CDR1 SGHNT and CDR2 YYREEE (reference sequence). This CDR3 is built from 13 residues. Trimming left V 4 bases short and J 8 bases short, with 13 bases between. CDR3 sequence (DNA): TGTGCCAGCAGCATGGGTTTCGGGGATGAGCAGTTCTTC. Protein sequence: CASSMGFGDEQFF.

CDR3 nucleotides: TGTGCCAGAAGCTTAGCGAGGCAGGGGCAAATCCACGAGCAGTACTTC. It yields the protein CARSLARQGQIHEQYF. The chain employs TRBV7-5 and TRBJ2-7; the table's D gene call, TRBD1, was not cross checked with the DNA. TRBV7-5 is an annotated pseudogene. This CDR3 is built from 16 residues.

This chain uses TRBV7-3 with TRBJ2-1; D may be TRBD2 (5 bases). The CDR3 is 14 residues long. With 2 bases removed from V and 7 bases from J, the gap between germline ends came to 12 bases. Germline V lookup: CDR1 SGHTA, CDR2 FQGTGA. For the CDR3, the DNA is TGTGCCAGCAGCTTACACCCGGGGATGAATGAGCAGTTCTTC. Residues: CASSLHPGMNEQFF. Full variable domain (remainder filled in from reference TRBV7-3 and TRBJ2-1): GAGVSQTPSNKVTEKGKYVELRCDPISGHTALYWYRQSLGQGPEFLIYFQGTGAADDSGLPNDRFFAVRPEGSVSTLKIQRTERGDSAVYLCASSLHPGMNEQFFGPGTRLTVL.

The chain links TRBV6-1 to TRBJ2-1; no firm D call. V was trimmed by 3 bases and J by 1 base, leaving 10 bases between them. The CDR3 has 15 amino acids. From germline, CDR1 is MNHNS and CDR2 SASEGT. CDR3 bases: TGTGCCAGCAGTGAGTGGGCAGAATCCTACAATGAGCAGTTCTTC. Its translation is CASSEWAESYNEQFF.

J is TRBJ2-2 and V is TRBV2; 7 nucleotides match TRBD1. V lost 7 bases to trimming and J lost 6 bases; unmatched junction nucleotides: 5. This CDR3 is 13 amino acids long. Germline CDR1 and CDR2: SNHLY and FYNNEI. In DNA, the CDR3 is TGTGCCAGCACAAGACAGGGCTCCGGGGAGCTGTTTTTT. Translated: CASTRQGSGELFF.

This chain links TRBV19 with TRBJ2-1; 10 bases are shared with TRBD2. Germline loops: CDR1 LNHDA, CDR2 SQIVND (reference sequence). The CDR3 length is 16 residues. J was trimmed by 4 bases and V by 7 bases; bases with no gene match: 10. The CDR3 loop is CASTPAGTSVYNEQFF. CDR3 nucleotides: TGTGCCAGTACCCCCGCCGGGACTAGCGTATACAATGAGCAGTTCTTC.

The genes are TRBV6-6 and TRBJ2-7; D unresolved. V lost 6 bases and J lost 4, with 7 bases in between. The CDR3 loop spans 11 amino acids. Germline-derived CDR1 and CDR2 are MNHNY and SVGAGI (reference sequence). This CDR3 is CASSGSYEQYF. The CDR3 nucleotides are TGTGCCAGCAGCGGGTCTTACGAGCAGTACTTC.

The V and J genes are TRBV9 and TRBJ2-3; D ambiguous. Deletions cut 4 bases from V and 4 bases from J, with 16 bases between. This CDR3 is built from 15 residues. Germline assignment: CDR1 SGDLS and CDR2 YYNGEE. CDR3 nucleotide sequence: TGTGCCAGCAGCCCCGGCCCTTCGGCGGCAGATACGCAGTATTTT. It codes for CASSPGPSAADTQYF. Full variable domain (remainder filled in from reference TRBV9 and TRBJ2-3): DSGVTQTPKHLITATGQRVTLRCSPRSGDLSVYWYQQSLDQGLQFLIQYYNGEERAKGNILERFSAQQFPDLHSELNLSSLELGDSALYFCASSPGPSAADTQYFGPGTRLTVL.

In its sample, this clone was seen many times. The chain uses TRBV13 and TRBJ2-1; D might be TRBD2 (6 bases). Trimming removed 2 bases from V and 8 bases from J, with 13 bases in between. Per the germline V gene, CDR1 is PRHDT and CDR2 is FYEKMQ (reference sequence). CDR3 length: 14 residues. In DNA form, the CDR3 reads TGTGCCAGCAGCTTACGGCGGGATCGGGATGAGCAGTTCTTC. Its translation is CASSLRRDRDEQFF.

The chain carries TRBV7-9 and TRBJ1-2, with a tentative D call TRBD1 (5 bases). In germline, CDR1 is SEHNR, CDR2 FQNEAQ (reference sequence). The length of the CDR3 is 13 residues. Trimming took off 3 bases at V and 4 bases at J, with 9 bases between the two ends. The CDR3 sequence is CASSFQGGYGYTF. CDR3 sequence (DNA): TGTGCCAGCAGCTTCCAGGGCGGCTATGGCTACACCTTC.

V gene TRBV29-1 combines with J gene TRBJ2-3; 7 bases fit TRBD2. Germline-derived CDR1 and CDR2 are SQVTM and ANQGSEA. The CDR3 loop spans 14 amino acids. V trimming: 1 base; J trimming: 4 bases; junction bases outside the gene matches: 5. The CDR3 is CSVEGGRAPDTQYF. DNA for the CDR3: TGCAGCGTTGAAGGGGGGAGGGCCCCAGATACGCAGTATTTT.

This chain connects TRBV27 to TRBJ2-5; 11 bases fit TRBD2. The CDR3 is made up of 13 amino acids. CDR1 and CDR2 (germline): MNHEY, SMNVEV (reference sequence). Germline trimming cut 6 bases from V and 10 bases from J; bases unmatched to any gene: 7. The CDR3 DNA follows: TGTGCCAGCAGAATTACTAGCGGGAGCCACCAGTACTTC. Amino acids: CASRITSGSHQYF.

V and J are TRBV9 and TRBJ2-1; TRBD1 matches at 11 bases. Per germline, CDR1 SGDLS and CDR2 YYNGEE. CDR3 size: 15 residues. V lost 2 bases to trimming and J lost 7 bases; unmatched junction nucleotides: 5. CDR3 nucleotide sequence: TGTGCCAGCAGCGTGGGGACAGGGGGAGGGAATGAGCAGTTCTTC. Its translation is CASSVGTGGGNEQFF.

CDR3 nucleotides: TGTGCCAGAAGCCAAATACGGGTCGGGGATGGCTACACCTTC. This translates into CARSQIRVGDGYTF. This chain connects TRBV5-3 to TRBJ1-2; D gene ambiguous. TRBV5-3 belongs to the ORF category, with a function that is uncertain. Trimming shortened V by 4 bases and J by 6 bases, and 16 bases separated the two germline ends. CDR3 length: 14 amino acids.